This T cell receptor beta chain was recovered during a study of blood T cell repertoires in COVID-19. Study context: Researchers got acute and convalescent COVID-19 samples from the United States, Italy and Spain.

This CDR3 is built from 13 residues. The V end lost 4 bases, the J end lost 11 bases, and 15 bases lay between the germline ends. CDR1 and CDR2 (germline): MRHNA, SNTAGT. Original methodology: Amplification of reference gene primers was used by the study to estimate nucleated cell counts. Produced via immunoSEQ multiplex PCR; TCRdb's table is partial and in-frame only. V, J and clone size were drawn from that table, and D and trimming were deduced from the DNA. This sample yields 150,000 to 200,000 clones, of which over 80% are seen a single time; around 13% belongs to the top ten. Those who participated ranged in age from about 18 to 89 years and resided in about two dozen US areas. Allocation to cohorts depended on clinical history reported by the participants.

Sequenced sample: PBMCs or T cells enriched from blood (not recorded which). V usage is TRBV6-4 and J usage is TRBJ1-5, with D unresolved. The sequence was collected from a woman aged 60 to 75 who had recovered from COVID-19. CDR3 amino acids: CASSGDKSGTQHF. CDR3 bases: TGTGCCAGCAGTGGTGACAAGTCGGGGACCCAGCATTTT.